What follows is one TCR beta chain and its context. Its antigen is unidentified. This sample is part of a study of shared clonotypes between healthy human individuals. Trimming took off 2 bases at V and 5 bases at J, with 12 bases between the two ends. CDR1 and CDR2 from the germline V gene are MNHNY and SVGAGI (reference sequence). The length of the CDR3 is 14 residues. Whole-study findings and limits: The study generally estimated greater richness for naive than memory subsets.

Method: immunoSEQ multiplex PCR; TCRdb's copy keeps in-frame clones and lacks some. The table has fewer than 200,000 clones, around 63% seen once. The gene calls are TRBV6-6 and TRBJ2-5; the D is unclear. The receptor was isolated from a man aged 25-45 years in good health. The specimen sequenced was memory CD4+ T cells sorted from blood. Sample subset: CD45RA-negative fraction. This CDR3 is CASSYRTIGETQYF. CDR3 in DNA: TGTGCCAGCAGTTACCGCACGATCGGGGAGACCCAGTACTTC.